This entry is about one T cell receptor beta chain. There are many counts of this clonotype. Which antigen it targets is not known. Base qualities were left out, and no much larger clone turns up one base away. The source of the sample is a study of early T cells in non-severe SARS-CoV-2 infection (dated by TCRdb to the early 2020s). Turning to the overall study: Because TCR sequencing relied on bulk RNA taken from unsorted whole blood, pairing of alpha and beta chains was not possible.

The receptor library was made with 5' RACE. Sequencing was carried out with a NextSeq 500. The TCR library protocol attached unique molecular identifiers to individual cDNA molecules to correct for sequencing error and PCR bias. Sequencing covered both TCR alpha and beta chains, and within each sample the abundances of alpha and beta sequences were tightly co-correlated. The authors processed their data as follows. Decombinator V4 was used to perform V gene, J gene and CDR3 annotation of TCR sequences. TCRs were defined as expanded if a significant change between any two time points was detected under a Poisson model with p below 0.0001. Abundances of TCRs were expressed as counts per million after normalisation to the total number of TCRs sequenced in each sample. TRAV1-2 paired with TRAJ12, TRAJ20 or TRAJ33 defined MAIT TCRs, while TRAV10 paired with TRAJ18 defined iNKT TCRs. A search of VDJdb, accessed on 1 November 2021, was run for TCRs annotated to CMV, EBV and SARS-CoV-2, with TCRs annotated for multiple antigens excluded. Through fastp at Q25 and MiXCR, TCRdb rebuilt clones from the public reads, retaining in-frame beta chains. A single entry per CDR3 protein holds the most common genes and DNA from its merged rows. The V and J calls were not made by the authors but by TCRdb's processing. This sample is represented by about 110,000 distinct CDR3 sequences; roughly 11% of them were singletons. About 7.6% of the sample lies in the top ten.

This was a case-control study nested in a cohort of healthcare workers in London, UK, who had nasopharyngeal swab PCR tests and blood samples taken every week. Healthcare workers were recruited between 23 and 31 March 2020, during the week of the UK lockdown, and were followed weekly for up to roughly 15 weeks. Study-level results and caveats: Matching against VDJdb was skewed toward anti-spike CD8 responses, likely underestimated virus-specific expansions, and missed private and CD4 specificities.

Trimming costs V 3 bases and J 6 bases, and their ends lie 15 bases apart. Looking up the germline V gene (reference sequence) yields CDR1 SEHNR and CDR2 FQNEAQ. Taken from cysteine to phenylalanine, the CDR3 has 15 residues. Only the CDR3 portion is preserved as DNA: 45 bases, with reading frame beginning at the first base. Sequenced material: whole blood. This receptor was identified in an adult who was a healthcare worker with PCR-confirmed SARS-CoV-2 infection or an uninfected control (not recorded which). The chain employs TRBV7-9 and TRBJ2-1; the D gene is possibly TRBD1, with 7 bases matching. The CDR3 is CASSFAGQSPNEQFF. Here is the DNA: TGTGCCAGCAGCTTCGCGGGACAGTCTCCCAATGAGCAGTTCTTC.